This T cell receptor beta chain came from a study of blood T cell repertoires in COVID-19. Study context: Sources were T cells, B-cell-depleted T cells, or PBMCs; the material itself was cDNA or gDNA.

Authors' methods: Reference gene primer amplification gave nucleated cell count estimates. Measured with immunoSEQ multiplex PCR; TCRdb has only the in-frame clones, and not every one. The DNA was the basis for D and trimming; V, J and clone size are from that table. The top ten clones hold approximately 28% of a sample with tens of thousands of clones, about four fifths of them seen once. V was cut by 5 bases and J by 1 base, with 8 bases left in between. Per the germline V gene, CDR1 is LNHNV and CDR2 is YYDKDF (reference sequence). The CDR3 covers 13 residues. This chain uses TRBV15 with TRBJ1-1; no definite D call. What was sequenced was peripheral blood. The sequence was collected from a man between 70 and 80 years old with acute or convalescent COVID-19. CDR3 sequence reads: CATSFRGNTEAFF. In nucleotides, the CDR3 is TGTGCCACCAGCTTTCGGGGGAACACTGAAGCTTTCTTT.